The 12 T cell receptor beta chains given below trace back to one sample, sequenced in a study of regulatory T cells in long-lasting Graves disease. This sample's time point: persistent/refractory GD, antithyroid drugs over 5 years with positive TRAb. The authors made the TCR library using RNA they extracted from PBMCs. HTBI primers from iRepertoire and Arm-PCR of CDR3 regions yielded the TCR beta libraries. TCRdb re-derived calls from the multiplex PCR reads in MiXCR, one entry per CDR3 protein. The sample includes a few hundred thousand distinct CDR3 sequences, 20% to 25% seen only once; the top ten take 56%. This specimen was peripheral blood mononuclear cells (PBMCs), taken when the disease was refractory, from a patient treated with antithyroid drugs. These receptors all stem from a female donor with Graves disease.

Comment on this clonotype: A much larger clone differs from this one at a single base, so this may be a read error. The chain links TRBV12-3 or TRBV12-4 to TRBJ1-3, with TRBD1 as a possible D gene (5 bases). Trimming removed 6 bases from V and 6 bases from J, with 15 bases in between. There are 14 residues in the CDR3. The CDR3 spells CASSQGVSLNTIYF. For the CDR3, the DNA is TGTGCCAGCAGCCAGGGCGTGTCCCTAAACACCATATATTTT.

This clonotype was seen many times. This chain connects TRBV12-3 or TRBV12-4 to TRBJ1-6; D might be TRBD1 (6 bases). The V gene lost 7 bases and the J gene lost 7 bases, with 11 bases spanning the gap. There are 13 residues in the CDR3. CDR3 residues: CASTADRNSPLHF. Here the CDR3 DNA reads TGTGCCAGCACCGCCGACAGGAATTCACCCCTCCACTTT.

This clonotype was counted at least ten times. The chain uses TRBV3-1 and TRBJ2-7, with 8 bases identical to TRBD2. With 3 bases clipped from V and 2 bases from J, the junction kept 6 bases outside the gene matches. There are 15 residues in the CDR3. Germline V gene lookup returns CDR1 LGHDT and CDR2 YNNKEL (reference sequence). The CDR3 here is CASSQGAAGAYEQYF. The CDR3 nucleotides read TGTGCCAGCAGCCAGGGAGCAGCGGGGGCCTACGAGCAGTACTTC.

This clonotype was counted at least ten times. This chain uses TRBV30 with TRBJ2-2; perhaps TRBD1 as D (5 bases). V dropped 2 bases and J dropped 5 bases, with 6 bases sitting between them. The CDR3 is 12 residues long. Germline CDR1 reads GTSNPN; CDR2 reads SVGIG (reference sequence). The CDR3 region has the DNA TGTGCCTGGAGTAGGGGAACCGGGGAGCTGTTTTTT. Amino acid sequence: CAWSRGTGELFF.

This clonotype was recorded many times. The chain joins TRBV6-5 to TRBJ2-7; the match to TRBD1 covers 11 bases. Germline CDR1 is MNHEY and CDR2 is SVGAGI. This CDR3 is built from 15 residues. V gave up 4 bases and J gave up 6 bases; unmatched junction bases: 8. The CDR3 DNA sequence: TGTGCCAGCAGTTCCACGGGACAGGGGGATTCCGAGCAGTACTTC. It yields the protein CASSSTGQGDSEQYF.

This sequence joins TRBV9 and TRBJ2-2, with 10 bases identical to TRBD1. V was pared by 5 bases and J by 3 bases, with 7 bases of the junction left unmatched. Germline V CDR1 and CDR2: SGDLS, YYNGEE. The CDR3 is made up of 16 amino acids. CDR3 amino acids: CASRGPGTGDTGELFF. The CDR3, as DNA: TGTGCCAGCAGGGGCCCCGGGACAGGGGACACCGGGGAGCTGTTTTTT.

This clonotype has ten or more counts. J is TRBJ1-1 and V is TRBV10-3, with no clear D. The CDR3 has 13 residues. The germline gives CDR1 ENHRY, CDR2 SYGVKD. V was cut by 10 bases and J by 1 base, with 13 bases left in between. The CDR3, as DNA: TGTGCCACCTCGAGAGAGGGGAACACTGAAGCTTTCTTT. It codes for CATSREGNTEAFF.

This clonotype was found a few times. The chain links TRBV7-3 to TRBJ2-7; 7 nucleotides match TRBD1. The CDR3 sequence is 17 residues long. Per the germline V gene, CDR1 is SGHTA and CDR2 is FQGTGA. V was clipped by 0 bases and J by 6 bases; unmatched bases: 14. CDR3 sequence (DNA): TGTGCCAGCAGCTTAACCGGACCACAGGGGACGGCGCTCGAGCAGTACTTC. Its translation is CASSLTGPQGTALEQYF. Drawing the rest from reference TRBV7-3 and TRBJ2-7, the complete variable domain is GAGVSQTPSNKVTEKGKYVELRCDPISGHTALYWYRQSLGQGPEFLIYFQGTGAADDSGLPNDRFFAVRPEGSVSTLKIQRTERGDSAVYLCASSLTGPQGTALEQYFGPGTRLTVT.

This clonotype was found many times. This chain joins TRBV20-1 and TRBJ2-5; D unresolved. Trimming shortened V by 0 bases and J by 0 bases, and 8 bases separated the two germline ends. This CDR3 spans 14 amino acids. The germline V gene has CDR1 DFQATT and CDR2 SNEGSKA (reference sequence). The CDR3 is CSARDPRNQETQYF. CDR3 nucleotides: TGCAGTGCTAGAGATCCCAGAAACCAAGAGACCCAGTACTTC.

This clonotype appeared a single time. The CDR3 reads CASEDLGVNTEAFF. The CDR3 DNA follows: TGTGCCAGCGAGGATCTCGGCGTGAACACTGAAGCTTTCTTT. The V and J genes are TRBV13 and TRBJ1-1; D remains unclear. The CDR3 runs to 14 residues. V gave up 8 bases and J gave up 0 bases, with 13 bases separating them. Germline CDR1 and CDR2: PRHDT and FYEKMQ (reference sequence).

There are a few counts of this clonotype. The CDR3 loop reads CSARGSRLATNEKLFF. The DNA for the CDR3 is TGCAGTGCTAGAGGGTCTAGGCTTGCAACTAATGAAAAACTGTTTTTT. The J gene is TRBJ1-4, the V gene TRBV20-1; no firm D call. The CDR3 is made up of 16 amino acids. V lost 1 base to trimming and J lost 0 bases, with 12 bases between them. Germline CDR1 and CDR2: DFQATT and SNEGSKA (reference sequence).

This clonotype was picked up many times. This chain uses TRBV7-8 with TRBJ1-2, with a possible D match to TRBD1 (6 bases). Trimming removed 5 bases at V and 7 bases at J, with 23 bases between. The CDR3 totals 16 residues. Germline V gives CDR1 SGHVS, CDR2 FQNEAQ. Written as DNA, the CDR3 is TGTGCCAGCAGCAAAACCACTACAGGGTATAGCCCTGGCTACACCTTC. Translated: CASSKTTTGYSPGYTF. The variable domain in full, completed from reference TRBV7-8 and TRBJ1-2, reads GAGVSQSPRYKVAKRGQDVALRCDPISGHVSLFWYQQALGQGPEFLTYFQNEAQLDKSGLPSDRFFAERPEGSVSTLKIQRTQQEDSAVYLCASSKTTTGYSPGYTFGSGTRLTVV.